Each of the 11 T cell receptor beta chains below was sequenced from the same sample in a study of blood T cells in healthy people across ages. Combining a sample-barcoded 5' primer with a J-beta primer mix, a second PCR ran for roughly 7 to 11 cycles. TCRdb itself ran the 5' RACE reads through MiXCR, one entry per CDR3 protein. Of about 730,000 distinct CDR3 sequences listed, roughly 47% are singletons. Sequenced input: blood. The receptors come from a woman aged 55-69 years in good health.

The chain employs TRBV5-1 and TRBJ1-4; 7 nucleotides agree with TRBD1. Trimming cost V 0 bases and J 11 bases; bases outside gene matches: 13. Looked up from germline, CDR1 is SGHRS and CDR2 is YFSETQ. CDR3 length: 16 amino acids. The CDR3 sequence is CASSLESRTGLEKLFF. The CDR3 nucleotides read TGCGCCAGCAGCTTGGAGTCTAGGACAGGCCTTGAGAAACTGTTTTTT.

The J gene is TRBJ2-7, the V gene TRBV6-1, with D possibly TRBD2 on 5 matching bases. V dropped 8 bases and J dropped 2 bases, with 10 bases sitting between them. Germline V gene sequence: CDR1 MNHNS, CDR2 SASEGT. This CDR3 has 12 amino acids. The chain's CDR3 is CASVERPYEQYF. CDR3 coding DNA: TGTGCCAGCGTCGAGCGGCCCTACGAGCAGTACTTC.

The CDR3 loop reads CASSHNLAGESHEQYF. DNA for the CDR3: TGTGCCAGCAGCCATAATCTAGCGGGGGAATCCCACGAGCAGTACTTC. The chain combines TRBV6-5 with TRBJ2-7, with 10 bases identical to TRBD2. There are 16 residues in the CDR3. With 6 bases clipped from V and 5 bases from J, the junction kept 13 bases outside the gene matches. Germline assignment: CDR1 MNHEY and CDR2 SVGAGI.

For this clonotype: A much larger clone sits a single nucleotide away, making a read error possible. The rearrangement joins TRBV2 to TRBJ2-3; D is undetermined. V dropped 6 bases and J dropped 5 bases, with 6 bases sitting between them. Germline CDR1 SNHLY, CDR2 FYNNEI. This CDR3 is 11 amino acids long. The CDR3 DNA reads TGTGCCAGCAGAGCCGGAGATACGCAGTATTTT. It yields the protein CASRAGDTQYF.

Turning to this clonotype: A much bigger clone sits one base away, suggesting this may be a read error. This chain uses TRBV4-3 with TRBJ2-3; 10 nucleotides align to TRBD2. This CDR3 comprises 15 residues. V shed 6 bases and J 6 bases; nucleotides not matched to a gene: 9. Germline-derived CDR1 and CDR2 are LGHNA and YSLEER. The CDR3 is CASSVESGGVDTQYF. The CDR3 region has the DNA TGCGCCAGCAGTGTGGAGAGCGGGGGGGTCGATACGCAGTATTTT.

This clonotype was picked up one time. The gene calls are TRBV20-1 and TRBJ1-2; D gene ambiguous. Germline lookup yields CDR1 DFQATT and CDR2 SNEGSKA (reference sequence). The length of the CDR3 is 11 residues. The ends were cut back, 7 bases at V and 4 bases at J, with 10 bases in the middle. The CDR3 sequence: CSVTPGYGYTF. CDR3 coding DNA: TGCAGTGTTACTCCAGGCTATGGCTACACCTTC.

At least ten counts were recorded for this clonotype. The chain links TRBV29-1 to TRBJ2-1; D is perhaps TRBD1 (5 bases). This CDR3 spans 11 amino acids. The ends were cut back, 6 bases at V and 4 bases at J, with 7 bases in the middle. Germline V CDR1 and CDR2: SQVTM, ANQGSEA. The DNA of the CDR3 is TGCAGCGTCGCAGGGTACAATGAGCAGTTCTTC. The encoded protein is CSVAGYNEQFF.

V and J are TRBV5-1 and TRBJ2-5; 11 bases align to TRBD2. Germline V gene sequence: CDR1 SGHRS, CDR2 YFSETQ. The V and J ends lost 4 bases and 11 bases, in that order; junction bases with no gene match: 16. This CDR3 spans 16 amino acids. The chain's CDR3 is CASSLSGGANYNEQYF. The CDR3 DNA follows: TGCGCCAGCAGCCTTAGCGGGGGGGCTAACTACAATGAGCAGTACTTC. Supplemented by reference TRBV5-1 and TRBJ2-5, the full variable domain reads KAGVTQTPRYLIKTRGQQVTLSCSPISGHRSVSWYQQTPGQGLQFLFEYFSETQRNKGNFPGRFSGRQFSNSRSEMNVSTLELGDSALYLCASSLSGGANYNEQYFGPGTRLLVL.

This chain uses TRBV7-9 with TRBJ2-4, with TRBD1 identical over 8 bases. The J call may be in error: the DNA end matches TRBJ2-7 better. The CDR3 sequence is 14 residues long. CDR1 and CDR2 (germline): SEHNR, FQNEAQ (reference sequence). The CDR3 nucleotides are TGTGCCAGCGCCACCCGCGTTACAGGGGGCGAGCAGTACTTC. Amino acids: CASATRVTGGEQYF.

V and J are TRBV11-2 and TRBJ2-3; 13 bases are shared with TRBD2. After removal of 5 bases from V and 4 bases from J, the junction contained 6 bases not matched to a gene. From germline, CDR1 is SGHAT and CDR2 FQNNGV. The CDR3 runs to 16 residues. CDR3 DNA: TGTGCCAGCAGCGGGCGGACTAGCGGGGGCCCAGATACGCAGTATTTT. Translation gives CASSGRTSGGPDTQYF. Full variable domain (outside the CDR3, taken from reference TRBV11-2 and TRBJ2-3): EAGVAQSPRYKIIEKRQSVAFWCNPISGHATLYWYQQILGQGPKLLIQFQNNGVVDDSQLPKDRFSAERLKGVDSTLKIQPAKLEDSAVYLCASSGRTSGGPDTQYFGPGTRLTVL.

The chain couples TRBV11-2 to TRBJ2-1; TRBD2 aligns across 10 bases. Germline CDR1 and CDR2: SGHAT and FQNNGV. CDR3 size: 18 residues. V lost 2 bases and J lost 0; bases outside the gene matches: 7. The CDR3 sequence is CASSLSRLAGGSYNEQFF. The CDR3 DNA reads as TGTGCCAGCAGCTTAAGTAGACTAGCGGGTGGCTCCTACAATGAGCAGTTCTTC.